There are a few counts of the clone carrying this T cell receptor (beta chain). V lost 3 bases to trimming and J lost 6 bases, with 18 bases between them. The CDR3 is made up of 16 amino acids. The V gene's germline CDR1 is SGHAT and CDR2 FQNNGV. TCRdb ran MiXCR on the 5' RACE reads and lists one entry per CDR3 protein. The table lists just under 600,000 distinct CDR3 sequences, roughly 13% of them singletons, with over 11% in the top ten. This entry is derived from a study of T cells after yellow fever vaccination. The clonotype comes from a man aged 25-45 years who received the YFV17D yellow fever vaccine. Material: PBMCs, obtained on the day of the yellow fever booster vaccination. The rearrangement links TRBV11-2 to TRBJ2-1; D tentatively reads TRBD1 or TRBD2 (5 bases each). Here the CDR3 DNA reads TGTGCCAGCAGCTTCAGGGAGCCGGATCGGCTCAATGAGCAGTTCTTC. Translating gives CASSFREPDRLNEQFF.